This TCR beta chain came from a study of response to subunit inactivated influenza vaccine. Each CDR3 protein is one row after TCRdb ran MiXCR on the RT-PCR reads. Of about 650,000 distinct CDR3 sequences in the sample, around 15% are singletons; the top ten hold 7.6%. Study results and caveats: T cells newly recruited by each seasonal influenza vaccination are few, the authors suggested.

CDR3 size: 13 residues. Remarks on this clonotype: What it binds is not known.

Sequencing was performed on PBMCs from blood, taken roughly 15 days before vaccination. This chain connects TRBV21-1 to TRBJ2-1; the D call in the table, TRBD1, was not verified against the DNA. TRBV21-1 is listed as a pseudogene. The receptor's source is a man aged 50 to 60 who received an inactivated influenza vaccine. The CDR3 protein is CARTGQGMNEQFF. DNA of the CDR3: TGTGCTCGCACGGGACAGGGGATGAATGAGCAGTTCTTC.